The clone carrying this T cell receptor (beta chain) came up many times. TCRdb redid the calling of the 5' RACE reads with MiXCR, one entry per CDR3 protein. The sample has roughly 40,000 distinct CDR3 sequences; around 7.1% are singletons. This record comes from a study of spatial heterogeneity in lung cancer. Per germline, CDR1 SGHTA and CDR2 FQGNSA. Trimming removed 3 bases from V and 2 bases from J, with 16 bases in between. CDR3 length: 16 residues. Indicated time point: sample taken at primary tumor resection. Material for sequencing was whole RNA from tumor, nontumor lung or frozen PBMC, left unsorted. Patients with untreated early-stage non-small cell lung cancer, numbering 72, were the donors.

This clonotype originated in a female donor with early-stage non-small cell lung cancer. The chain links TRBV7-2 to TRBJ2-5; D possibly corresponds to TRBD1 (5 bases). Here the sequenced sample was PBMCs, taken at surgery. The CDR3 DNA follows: TGTGCCAGCAGCTTCCTAGGCAGGGCGCCTCAAGAGACCCAGTACTTC. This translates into CASSFLGRAPQETQYF.